The 15 T cell receptor beta chains in this list originate from one sample, sequenced in a study of T-cell reconstitution after alpha-beta-depleted transplantation in children. Using unique molecular identifiers, the investigators prepared the TCRbeta library. TCRdb redid the calling of the PCR reads with MiXCR, one entry per CDR3 protein. The top ten hold approximately 40% of the sample, which has hundreds of thousands of distinct CDR3 sequences, 7% to 9% seen once. The sequenced sample was PBMCs, mostly from graft donor cells, obtained 360 days after TCRalphabeta/CD19-depleted stem cell transplant. All receptors come from a male patient between 2 and 10 years old who had a stem cell transplant for acute myeloid leukemia, so the T cells may come from the graft donor.

The J gene is TRBJ1-2, the V gene TRBV28; a weak D match, TRBD1 (6 bases). Trimming stripped 2 bases from V and 4 bases from J, with 14 bases between. The germline V gene has CDR1 MDHEN and CDR2 SYDVKM. This CDR3 is 15 amino acids long. The CDR3 region has the DNA TGTGCCAGCAGTTTAAGCAGGGGTTGGGGCTATGGCTACACCTTC. Its protein is CASSLSRGWGYGYTF.

In its sample, this clonotype was seen a few times. The rearrangement uses TRBV5-5 and TRBJ1-3; D remains ambiguous. Germline values: CDR1 SGHKS, CDR2 YYEKEE (reference sequence). CDR3 length equals 15 residues. V lost 0 bases and J 0 bases, leaving 7 bases between the germline ends. This CDR3 is CASSLAESSGNTIYF. The CDR3 DNA is TGTGCCAGCAGCTTGGCTGAAAGCTCTGGAAACACCATATATTTT.

A few counts support this clonotype. The V gene is TRBV7-2, the J gene TRBJ1-6; 8 positions agree with TRBD1. Trimming at V came to 6 bases and at J to 7 bases, leaving 5 bases not matched to a gene. Germline assignment: CDR1 SGHTA and CDR2 FQGNSA. This CDR3 comprises 14 residues. The DNA for the CDR3 is TGTGCCAGCAGTACAACAGGGGGAAATTCACCCCTCCACTTT. Translating it yields CASSTTGGNSPLHF. Using reference TRBV7-2 and TRBJ1-6 for the parts outside the CDR3, the full variable domain is GAGVSQSPSNKVTEKGKDVELRCDPISGHTALYWYRQSLGQGLEFLIYFQGNSAPDKSGLPSDRFSAERTGGSVSTLTIQRTQQEDSAVYLCASSTTGGNSPLHFGNGTRLTVT.

This chain joins TRBV19 and TRBJ2-1; D is undetermined. The CDR3 is 14 amino acids. The germline gives CDR1 LNHDA, CDR2 SQIVND (reference sequence). With 10 bases removed from V and 1 base from J, the gap between germline ends came to 14 bases. CDR3 region: CATMEGISYNEQFF. CDR3 nucleotides: TGTGCCACGATGGAAGGGATTTCCTACAATGAGCAGTTCTTC.

This clonotype was counted many times. The chain joins TRBV20-1 to TRBJ1-1, with a tentative D call TRBD1 (6 bases). The CDR3 runs to 13 residues. The V gene lost 3 bases and the J gene lost 1 base, with 9 bases spanning the gap. The germline V gene encodes CDR1 DFQATT and CDR2 SNEGSKA (reference sequence). CDR3 nucleotides: TGCAGTGCTAGGGACAGAAAGAACACTGAAGCTTTCTTT. It encodes CSARDRKNTEAFF.

This clonotype was found a few times. The chain carries TRBV5-5 and TRBJ2-7; 8 bases map to TRBD1. This CDR3 region has 15 residues. Losses at the gene ends were 4 bases for V and 0 bases for J; bases not matched to a gene: 6. Germline V gives CDR1 SGHKS, CDR2 YYEKEE (reference sequence). The CDR3 sequence is CASSAWDRSSYEQYF. The CDR3 coding sequence is TGTGCCAGCAGCGCCTGGGACAGGAGCTCCTACGAGCAGTACTTC.

This clonotype was observed a few times. V and J are TRBV7-2 and TRBJ1-1; TRBD1 matches 7 bases. The CDR3 has 14 residues. Germline V lookup: CDR1 SGHTA, CDR2 FQGNSA. J was trimmed by 6 bases and V by 3 bases; bases with no gene match: 7. The CDR3 loop is CASSFDRDVAEAFF. CDR3 nucleotide sequence: TGTGCCAGCAGCTTTGACAGGGACGTCGCTGAAGCTTTCTTT.

This clonotype was detected only a few times. The V call is TRBV10-2, the J call TRBJ2-7; 8 nucleotides align to TRBD2. Germline assignment: CDR1 WSHSY and CDR2 SAAADI. Losses at the gene ends were 2 bases for V and 7 bases for J; bases not matched to a gene: 10. The CDR3 runs 15 residues. This CDR3 reads CASSERGGPSTEQYV. CDR3 nucleotide sequence: TGCGCCAGCAGTGAGCGGGGGGGCCCCTCGACAGAGCAGTACGTC.

Many counts were recorded for this clonotype. The chain couples TRBV3-1 to TRBJ1-2, with D possibly matching TRBD1 (6 bases). V was shortened by 1 base and J by 2 bases, with 11 bases between the two germline ends. Germline loops: CDR1 LGHDT, CDR2 YNNKEL (reference sequence). The length of the CDR3 is 15 residues. The CDR3 sequence: CASSQGRGQNYGYTF. As DNA, the CDR3 is TGTGCCAGCAGCCAAGGCCGGGGACAAAACTATGGCTACACCTTC.

The chain links TRBV5-1 to TRBJ2-3, with D uncertain. This CDR3 is 15 amino acids long. Trimming cost V 2 bases and J 2 bases, with 12 bases left between them. The germline V gene encodes CDR1 SGHRS and CDR2 YFSETQ. CDR3 sequence reads: CASSFIPGFTDTQYF. The CDR3 DNA is TGCGCCAGCAGCTTCATTCCCGGATTCACAGATACGCAGTATTTT. Using reference TRBV5-1 and TRBJ2-3 for the parts outside the CDR3, the full variable domain is KAGVTQTPRYLIKTRGQQVTLSCSPISGHRSVSWYQQTPGQGLQFLFEYFSETQRNKGNFPGRFSGRQFSNSRSEMNVSTLELGDSALYLCASSFIPGFTDTQYFGPGTRLTVL.

This clonotype showed up many times. For the CDR3, the DNA is TGCAGCGTTGCTAGCGGGATAGCAGATACGCAGTATTTT. Translated, it gives CSVASGIADTQYF. The gene calls are TRBV29-1 and TRBJ2-3, with 9 positions matching TRBD2. Losses at the gene ends were 4 bases for V and 4 bases for J; bases not matched to a gene: 3. This CDR3 has 13 amino acids. In germline, CDR1 is SQVTM, CDR2 ANQGSEA.

The chain recombines TRBV7-3 with TRBJ2-3, with 10 bases lining up with TRBD2. Trimming took 2 bases from V and 7 from J; bases not matched to a gene: 9. There are 16 residues in the CDR3. The V gene's germline CDR1 is SGHTA and CDR2 FQGTGA. This CDR3 is CASSLQAGGPLHTQYF. For the CDR3, the DNA is TGTGCCAGCAGCTTACAAGCGGGAGGGCCCCTCCATACGCAGTATTTT.

For this clonotype: This clone may be a read error of a much larger clone one base away. The DNA for the CDR3 is TGTGCCATCAGCCCAGCCCTGGATGAGCAGTTCTTC. Translating gives CAISPALDEQFF. The V call is TRBV4-2, the J call TRBJ2-1; no definite D call. The CDR3 runs to 12 residues. CDR1 and CDR2 (germline): LGHNA, YNFKEQ.

The chain is built from TRBV25-1 and TRBJ2-3; D is ambiguous. V dropped 0 bases and J dropped 2 bases, with 9 bases sitting between them. This CDR3 has 15 residues. CDR1 is MGHDK, CDR2 SYGVNS, per germline. CDR3 amino acids: CASSEYTSYTDTQYF. The CDR3 bases are TGTGCCAGCAGTGAATACACAAGCTACACAGATACGCAGTATTTT.

V usage is TRBV10-3 and J usage is TRBJ2-1, with TRBD2 as a possible D gene (5 bases). The CDR3 is 15 amino acids. Germline V gives CDR1 ENHRY, CDR2 SYGVKD. V was shortened by 4 bases and J by 3 bases, with 13 bases between the two germline ends. The CDR3 loop reads CAISAGVSDYNEQFF. The CDR3 bases are TGTGCCATCAGTGCTGGGGTTAGCGACTACAATGAGCAGTTCTTC.